This is a list of T cell receptor beta chains from one sample in a study of post-analysis software for immune sequencing data. TCRdb itself ran the PCR reads through MiXCR, one entry per CDR3 protein. The sample includes hundreds of thousands of distinct CDR3 sequences, about 39% of them seen just once. Sequencing was done on a sample of blood. Every receptor here comes from a girl aged 2-10 years with multiple sclerosis. CDR3s include the opening cysteine and the closing phenylalanine or tryptophan. A D gene is named only where the DNA matches it firmly. Size is omitted from some rows. Given values are once, few, many or a class for expanded clones.

d_gene,v_gene,abundance,j_gene,CDR3aa,CDR3nt
TRBD2,TRBV20-1,.,TRBJ2-3,CSARDWGLVGDTQYF,TGCAGTGCTAGAGATTGGGGACTAGTTGGGGATACGCAGTATTTT
TRBD1,TRBV5-1,few,TRBJ2-1,CASSWKDRIYNEQFF,TGCGCCAGCAGCTGGAAGGACAGGATTTACAATGAGCAGTTCTTC
.,TRBV6-2/TRBV6-3,few,TRBJ1-2,CASRRQTNYGYTF,TGTGCCAGCAGGCGACAGACTAACTATGGCTACACCTTC
.,TRBV28,.,TRBJ2-5,CASSLRGPQLEETQYF,TGTGCCAGCAGTTTGAGGGGCCCCCAACTTGAGGAGACCCAGTACTTC
TRBD1,TRBV2,.,TRBJ1-1,CASSEVGQGQINTEAFF,TGTGCCAGCAGTGAAGTGGGACAGGGACAAATAAACACTGAAGCTTTCTTT
TRBD2,TRBV9,few,TRBJ2-1,CASSVAPGGLLSYNEQFF,TGTGCCAGCAGCGTAGCTCCTGGGGGACTACTCTCCTACAATGAGCAGTTCTTC
.,TRBV4-3,few,TRBJ2-7,CASSQSPRHQYEQYF,TGCGCCAGCAGCCAATCTCCGCGACACCAATACGAGCAGTACTTC
TRBD2,TRBV6-1,.,TRBJ2-1,CASGVDLAGGYGEQFF,TGTGCCAGCGGGGTAGATCTAGCGGGAGGTTACGGTGAGCAGTTCTTC
TRBD2,TRBV10-3,.,TRBJ2-3,CAIRAGGRTDTQYF,TGTGCCATCAGAGCAGGCGGGAGAACAGATACGCAGTATTTT
TRBD2,TRBV9,once,TRBJ2-7,CASSVGSPSRGDEQYF,TGTGCCAGCAGCGTAGGTTCCCCTAGCCGGGGGGACGAGCAGTACTTC
.,TRBV30,.,TRBJ2-5,CAWSLAETQYF,TGTGCCTGGAGTTTAGCGGAGACCCAGTACTTC
TRBD2,TRBV25-1,.,TRBJ2-7,CAKSSGVAYYEQYF,TGTGCCAAATCTAGCGGGGTCGCCTACTACGAGCAGTACTTC
.,TRBV6-1,.,TRBJ1-2,CASSEAFEVVYGYTF,TGTGCCAGCAGTGAAGCTTTCGAGGTAGTCTATGGCTACACCTTC
TRBD1,TRBV7-2,.,TRBJ2-4,CASSVQGGVPKNIQYF,TGTGCCAGCAGCGTACAAGGGGGCGTGCCCAAAAACATTCAGTACTTC
.,TRBV7-2,.,TRBJ2-1,CASSLIFQHNEQFF,TGTGCCAGCAGCTTAATCTTTCAGCACAATGAGCAGTTCTTC
.,TRBV10-3,few,TRBJ1-6,CAITRDTLNSPLHF,TGTGCCATCACCAGGGACACCTTAAATTCACCCCTCCACTTT
.,TRBV29-1,few,TRBJ2-1,CSVEGRRTVDNEQFF,TGCAGCGTTGAAGGTCGGAGGACCGTCGACAATGAGCAGTTCTTC
.,TRBV7-3,.,TRBJ2-3,CASSFFSQANYDTQYF,TGTGCCAGCAGCTTTTTTAGCCAGGCCAATTACGATACACAGTATTTT
.,TRBV7-9,few,TRBJ1-2,CASSLEGADGYTF,TGTGCCAGCAGCTTGGAAGGGGCGGATGGCTACACCTTC
TRBD2,TRBV5-1,few,TRBJ2-7,CASSFGWGGTYEQYF,TGCGCCAGCAGCTTTGGCTGGGGAGGGACCTACGAGCAGTACTTC
TRBD1,TRBV28,.,TRBJ1-2,CASSLGTAPLVGYTF,TGTGCCAGCAGTTTGGGGACAGCGCCTTTAGTCGGCTACACCTTC
.,TRBV11-2,.,TRBJ2-6,CASSLFPGLVPCSGVNVLTF,TGTGCCAGCAGCTTGTTTCCCGGCTTAGTCCCCTGTTCTGGGGTCAACGTCCTGACTTTC
TRBD1,TRBV5-1,.,TRBJ2-5,CASSLGDRTAGETQYF,TGCGCCAGCAGCTTGGGGGACAGGACTGCGGGGGAGACCCAGTACTTC
.,TRBV7-2,.,TRBJ2-7,CASSLEKGYEQYF,TGTGCCAGCAGCTTAGAAAAGGGATACGAGCAGTACTTC
TRBD2,TRBV28,.,TRBJ2-1,CASSFLASGSYNEQFF,TGTGCCAGCAGTTTCCTGGCTAGCGGGAGCTACAATGAGCAGTTCTTC
.,TRBV18,few,TRBJ2-3,CASSRGATDTQYF,TGTGCCAGCTCACGGGGAGCCACAGATACGCAGTATTTT
TRBD2,TRBV24-1,.,TRBJ2-1,CATSDTAGLANEQFF,TGTGCCACCAGTGATACAGCGGGACTAGCGAACGAGCAGTTCTTC
.,TRBV7-2,once,TRBJ1-1,CASSLYQFGEAFF,TGTGCCAGCAGCTTATACCAGTTCGGGGAGGCTTTCTTT
.,TRBV4-1,.,TRBJ1-5,CASSQDQGSNQPQHF,TGCGCCAGCAGCCAAGATCAGGGAAGCAATCAGCCCCAGCATTTT
.,TRBV20-1,few,TRBJ1-1,CSAPSTDMNTEAFF,TGCAGTGCTCCCTCGACAGACATGAACACTGAAGCTTTCTTT
.,TRBV28,few,TRBJ2-7,CASSMGGGVRDEQYF,TGTGCCAGCAGTATGGGGGGAGGTGTTCGGGACGAGCAGTACTTC
TRBD1,TRBV3-1,few,TRBJ1-6,CASSQGQGANSPLHF,TGTGCCAGCAGCCAAGGACAGGGGGCGAATTCACCCCTCCACTTT
.,TRBV28,.,TRBJ2-7,CASRLTASYEQYF,TGTGCCAGCAGGCTCACGGCCTCCTACGAGCAGTACTTC
.,TRBV20-1,.,TRBJ2-1,CSARLPGGLEQFF,TGCAGTGCTAGACTCCCCGGGGGCCTTGAGCAGTTCTTC
.,TRBV29-1,few,TRBJ1-2,CSVEPREMGYGYTF,TGCAGCGTTGAGCCGAGGGAGATGGGCTATGGCTACACCTTC
TRBD1,TRBV28,.,TRBJ1-2,CASLAGGAIDGRGYTF,TGTGCCAGCCTTGCAGGGGGCGCAATCGACGGGAGAGGCTACACCTTC
TRBD1,TRBV29-1,.,TRBJ2-7,CSVGGTGNSYEQYF,TGCAGCGTTGGAGGGACAGGGAACTCCTACGAGCAGTACTTC
TRBD1,TRBV5-1,few,TRBJ2-7,CASSLGTGGASYEQYF,TGCGCCAGCAGCTTGGGAACAGGGGGCGCCTCCTACGAGCAGTACTTC
.,TRBV11-2,.,TRBJ1-6,CASSLEHQGRGSPLHF,TGTGCCAGCAGCTTAGAACATCAGGGGAGGGGATCACCCCTCCACTTT
TRBD2,TRBV12-5,.,TRBJ2-7,CASLAGGSSYEQYF,TGTGCTAGCCTAGCGGGAGGGAGCTCCTACGAGCAGTACTTC
.,TRBV12-3/TRBV12-4,few,TRBJ1-1,CASSSRRQNTEAFF,TGTGCCAGCAGCTCTCGACGGCAGAACACTGAAGCTTTCTTT
TRBD1,TRBV15,once,TRBJ2-3,CATSYRGQSTDTQYF,TGTGCCACCAGCTACCGGGGACAGTCAACAGATACGCAGTATTTT
TRBD1,TRBV10-3,.,TRBJ1-2,CAIRVKGTDYGYTF,TGTGCCATCAGGGTGAAGGGGACAGACTATGGCTACACCTTC